The entry below describes one T cell receptor beta chain. Its specificity is not known. A read error may be the cause here, since a much bigger clone is one base away. In this CDR3 the conserved last residue, phenylalanine or tryptophan, is missing, so a read error is likely. RNA transcripts served as the template for amplifying TCR beta CDR3 regions. The HTBI primer set was used in a first-round RT-PCR of the TCR CDR3. TCRdb re-called the multiplex PCR reads with MiXCR, one entry per CDR3 protein. The data show 330,000 or so distinct CDR3 sequences, with 15% to 20% seen just once and under 45% held by the top ten. These data come from a study of T cells in Graves' hyperthyroidism and ophthalmopathy. Study conclusions and caveats: Blood also carried most thyroid clonotypes expanded above 0.001.

The CDR3 has 14 residues. The V gene's germline CDR1 is SNHLY and CDR2 FYNNEI. The V and J ends lost 5 bases and 6 bases respectively, with 14 bases between them. This receptor was taken from a man aged 45-65 years with Graves' ophthalmopathy. Sequencing used blood. This chain joins TRBV2 and TRBJ2-1, with D tentatively TRBD1 or TRBD2 (6 bases each). CDR3 protein: CASSITGTGNEQFL. The CDR3 nucleotides are TGTGCCAGCAGTATTACAGGGACTGGCAATGAGCAGTTCCTC.